The 16 T cell receptor beta chains presented below share a single source sample, sequenced in a study of blood T cell repertoires in COVID-19. Profiled with immunoSEQ multiplex PCR; TCRdb holds only in-frame clones, not every one. The sample holds 35,000 to 45,000 clones; about 88% are singletons and the top ten take 2.4%. Specimen: peripheral blood. The receptors stem from a human donor in a cohort sampled during active COVID-19.

CDR3 sequence reads: CASSSTGTSGGAGDTQYF. Written as DNA, the CDR3 is TGTGCCAGCAGCTCCACCGGGACTAGCGGGGGGGCGGGAGATACGCAGTATTTT. V is TRBV7-2 and J is TRBJ2-3, with 16 bases fitting TRBD2. Per germline, CDR1 SGHTA and CDR2 FQGNSA. The trim removed 4 bases at V and 5 bases at J, leaving 9 bases unmatched. CDR3 size: 18 residues.

The chain uses TRBV19 and TRBJ2-7; 8 bases are a match to TRBD2. With 5 bases clipped from V and 7 bases from J, the junction kept 10 bases outside the gene matches. This CDR3 contains 14 residues. Looked up from germline, CDR1 is LNHDA and CDR2 is SQIVND (reference sequence). The CDR3 DNA reads as TGTGCCAGTAGTCTCGGGACTTTAGCGGGGGAGCAGTACTTC. Translation gives CASSLGTLAGEQYF.

The genes are TRBV29-1 and TRBJ2-3, with 8 nucleotides matching TRBD2. Germline CDR1 is SQVTM and CDR2 is ANQGSEA. The V gene end was trimmed by 4 bases and the J gene end by 0 bases; junction bases not matched to a gene: 6. The CDR3 is 15 amino acids. CDR3 protein: CSVAGGATSTDTQYF. In DNA form, the CDR3 reads TGCAGCGTTGCGGGAGGGGCAACAAGCACAGATACGCAGTATTTT.

The chain is built from TRBV2 and TRBJ2-2; 14 bases align to TRBD2. The CDR3 has 17 residues. Germline CDR1 SNHLY, CDR2 FYNNEI. V lost 6 bases to trimming and J lost 0 bases; unmatched junction nucleotides: 3. The CDR3 DNA follows: TGTGCCAGCAGCGGGACTAGCGGGGGAGCGAACACCGGGGAGCTGTTTTTT. Translation: CASSGTSGGANTGELFF.

V usage is TRBV6-4 and J usage is TRBJ1-6; TRBD1 matches 7 bases. Germline assignment: CDR1 MRHNA and CDR2 SNTAGT. There are 14 residues in the CDR3. Trimming removed 4 bases from V and 8 bases from J; junction bases left unmatched: 5. This chain's CDR3 is CASSVGTADSPLHF. CDR3 coding DNA: TGTGCCAGCAGTGTAGGGACAGCCGATTCACCCCTCCACTTT.

The chain employs TRBV30 and TRBJ1-4, with D tentatively TRBD1 (6 bases). Trimming pared 8 bases from V and 4 bases from J, leaving 17 bases between. Germline V gene data show CDR1 as GTSNPN and CDR2 as SVGIG (reference sequence). The CDR3 consists of 14 residues. The CDR3 bases are TGTGCCGGGACACAGGCGCCTCTTAATGAAAAACTGTTTTTT. Amino acid sequence: CAGTQAPLNEKLFF. Complete variable domain (other parts from reference TRBV30 and TRBJ1-4): SQTIHQWPATLVQPVGSPLSLECTVEGTSNPNLYWYRQAAGRGLQLLFYSVGIGQISSEVPQNLSASRPQDRQFILSSKKLLLSDSGFYLCAGTQAPLNEKLFFGSGTQLSVL.

The V gene is TRBV6-5, the J gene TRBJ1-1; 7 nucleotides line up with TRBD1. CDR1 is MNHEY, CDR2 SVGAGI, per germline. The length of the CDR3 is 15 residues. The V and J ends lost 2 bases and 1 base, in that order; junction bases with no gene match: 4. The CDR3 DNA sequence: TGTGCCAGCAGTTACCTGGGACAGTGGAACACTGAAGCTTTCTTT. Its protein is CASSYLGQWNTEAFF.

The chain links TRBV11-2 to TRBJ2-2; 8 bases line up with TRBD2. The V and J ends lost 1 base and 3 bases, in that order; junction bases with no gene match: 4. Germline CDR1 and CDR2: SGHAT and FQNNGV. There are 16 residues in the CDR3. The CDR3 nucleotides read TGTGCCAGCAGCTTAGTGGGACTAGGACACACCGGGGAGCTGTTTTTT. The encoded protein is CASSLVGLGHTGELFF.

This clone has only one observation. V and J are TRBV27 and TRBJ1-2; D uncertain. This CDR3 spans 17 amino acids. Per germline, CDR1 MNHEY and CDR2 SMNVEV (reference sequence). Trimming shortened V by 8 bases and J by 7 bases, and 29 bases separated the two germline ends. This CDR3 is CASGPRIVGRDTGGYTF. As DNA, the CDR3 is TGTGCCAGCGGCCCCCGCATTGTAGGGAGGGATACTGGTGGCTACACCTTC.

The gene calls are TRBV3-1 (or the pseudogene TRBV3-2) and TRBJ1-2, with D possibly TRBD1 on 5 matching bases. Per the germline V gene, CDR1 is LGHDT and CDR2 is YNNKEL (reference sequence). This CDR3 spans 13 amino acids. Trimming pared 4 bases from V and 7 bases from J, leaving 13 bases between. In nucleotides, the CDR3 is TGTGCCAGCAGCCTGGGGGGGGATATTGGCTACACCTTC. Its protein is CASSLGGDIGYTF.

The chain recombines TRBV3-1 (or the pseudogene TRBV3-2) with TRBJ2-1; D call uncertain. The CDR3 is 11 residues long. Trimming removed 1 base from V and 12 bases from J, with 7 bases in between. CDR1 is LGHDT, CDR2 YNNKEL, per germline (reference sequence). CDR3 sequence (DNA): TGTGCCAGCAGCCAAGGGAGTGGGCAGTTCTTC. It is translated as CASSQGSGQFF.

The rearrangement joins TRBV2 to TRBJ1-5; TRBD1 is a possible D gene (5 bases). CDR1 is SNHLY and CDR2 is FYNNEI in the germline V gene. Trimming shortened V by 7 bases and J by 4 bases, and 11 bases separated the two germline ends. This CDR3 contains 13 residues. DNA for the CDR3: TGTGCCAGCACGCAGGGTCTAAATCAGCCCCAGCATTTT. Its translation: CASTQGLNQPQHF.

This clone was recorded once. The chain recombines TRBV11-2 with TRBJ1-1; 7 nucleotides agree with TRBD1. The CDR3 is 17 residues long. CDR1 and CDR2 (germline): SGHAT, FQNNGV. Trimming cost V 5 bases and J 2 bases; bases outside gene matches: 14. CDR3 coding DNA: TGTGCCAGCAGCACAGTAGGGGGCTCGGGTTTCAACACTGAAGCTTTCTTT. Translated: CASSTVGGSGFNTEAFF.

This chain links TRBV5-8 with TRBJ1-6, with TRBD1 identical over 7 bases. In germline, CDR1 is SGHTS, CDR2 YDEGEE. The CDR3 is made up of 14 amino acids. With V trimmed by 1 base and J by 11 bases, 6 bases remained unmatched. CDR3 protein: CASSLNWDSPPLHF. The CDR3 nucleotides read TGTGCCAGCAGCTTGAATTGGGACAGCCCACCCCTCCACTTT.

V is TRBV24-1 and J is TRBJ2-3; 7 bases align to TRBD2. The CDR3 is made up of 14 amino acids. Trimming at V came to 5 bases and at J to 3 bases, leaving 4 bases not matched to a gene. Germline V CDR1 and CDR2: KGHDR, SFDVKD. The CDR3 sequence is CATSVDGGTDTQYF. The DNA for the CDR3 is TGTGCCACCAGTGTTGACGGGGGGACAGATACGCAGTATTTT.

The chain joins TRBV27 to TRBJ2-3; TRBD2 aligns across 7 bases. Looked up from germline, CDR1 is MNHEY and CDR2 is SMNVEV (reference sequence). The CDR3 sequence is 16 residues long. After removal of 6 bases from V and 2 bases from J, the junction contained 11 bases not matched to a gene. The chain's CDR3 is CASSHTPGLSTDTQYF. In nucleotides, the CDR3 is TGTGCCAGCAGCCACACTCCGGGACTATCCACAGATACGCAGTATTTT.